The 27 T cell receptor beta chains below were found in one sample sequenced in a study of graft-versus-host responses after intestinal transplantation. Data came from immunoSEQ multiplex PCR; TCRdb stores just in-frame clones and leaves some out. The sample has tens of thousands of clones, about 95% seen once. Antigens of these TCRs are unknown. This specimen was unstimulated CD4+ T cells sorted from spleen or lymph node cells, taken before transplant. These receptors all come from a human donor who was the organ donor for an intestinal transplant.

This clone was recorded once. V is TRBV5-1 and J is TRBJ1-1, with 7 positions matching TRBD1. The germline CDR1 and CDR2 sequences are SGHRS and YFSETQ. Trimming cost V 4 bases and J 4 bases; bases outside gene matches: 7. The CDR3 extends over 14 amino acids. The DNA of the CDR3 is TGCGCCAGCAGCGTGGACAGGATTCGCACTGAAGCTTTCTTT. Its translation is CASSVDRIRTEAFF.

This chain connects TRBV6-1 to TRBJ2-7; 9 bases agree with TRBD1. CDR3 size: 14 residues. V shed 6 bases and J 2 bases; nucleotides not matched to a gene: 5. Germline lookup yields CDR1 MNHNS and CDR2 SASEGT. The CDR3 here is CASRRTGDTYEQYF. The CDR3 DNA follows: TGTGCCAGCAGAAGGACAGGGGATACCTACGAGCAGTACTTC.

This clone was observed once. V gene TRBV6-1 combines with J gene TRBJ1-5; 7 positions match TRBD1. V was pared by 6 bases and J by 4 bases, with 6 bases of the junction left unmatched. The germline CDR1 and CDR2 sequences are MNHNS and SASEGT. This CDR3 region has 14 residues. CDR3 nucleotide sequence: TGTGCCAGCAGGCCTGGGACAGCTAATCAGCCCCAGCATTTT. This gives the protein CASRPGTANQPQHF.

The chain employs TRBV13 and TRBJ1-1; perhaps TRBD1 as D (5 bases). This CDR3 region has 13 residues. The V gene's germline CDR1 is PRHDT and CDR2 FYEKMQ (reference sequence). The V end was cut by 6 bases, the J end by 2 bases, with 10 bases between. DNA for the CDR3: TGTGCCAGCAGGTCGACAGCTAACACTGAAGCTTTCTTT. It encodes CASRSTANTEAFF.

CDR3 bases: TGCGCCAGCAGCTCAACTTCAGGGAGAACTAATGAAAAACTGTTTTTT. Encoded protein: CASSSTSGRTNEKLFF. This sequence joins TRBV5-1 and TRBJ1-4; weak D call: TRBD1 (5 bases). The germline V and J ends were trimmed by 3 bases and 1 base, with 13 bases remaining between them. The length of the CDR3 is 16 residues. Per germline, CDR1 SGHRS and CDR2 YFSETQ.

The rearrangement uses TRBV7-9 and TRBJ2-1, with TRBD2 identical over 9 bases. Germline V gives CDR1 SEHNR, CDR2 FQNEAQ (reference sequence). The CDR3 consists of 18 residues. V lost 3 bases to trimming and J lost 4 bases; unmatched junction nucleotides: 13. The chain's CDR3 is CASSLLPGTSGLYNEQFF. The CDR3 DNA sequence: TGTGCCAGCAGCTTGTTGCCCGGTACTAGCGGGCTATACAATGAGCAGTTCTTC. Complete variable domain (other parts from reference TRBV7-9 and TRBJ2-1): DTGVSQNPRHKITKRGQNVTFRCDPISEHNRLYWYRQTLGQGPEFLTYFQNEAQLEKSRLLSDRFSAERPKGSFSTLEIQRTEQGDSAMYLCASSLLPGTSGLYNEQFFGPGTRLTVL.

The chain recombines TRBV19 with TRBJ1-5, with TRBD1 matching 8 bases. The CDR3 sequence is 15 residues long. CDR1 and CDR2 (germline): LNHDA, SQIVND (reference sequence). V dropped 7 bases and J dropped 1; count of bases not matched to a gene: 6. The CDR3 here is CASIDRGWSNQPQHF. The CDR3 DNA reads TGTGCCAGTATAGACAGGGGCTGGAGCAATCAGCCCCAGCATTTT.

Worth noting for this clone: Distinct nucleotide sequences in the sample also encode this CDR3. The chain recombines TRBV5-1 with TRBJ2-5; possible D gene TRBD1, 5 bases. Trimming cost V 0 bases and J 5 bases, with 11 bases left between them. The CDR3 has 14 amino acids. The germline V gene encodes CDR1 SGHRS and CDR2 YFSETQ. The CDR3 DNA is TGCGCCAGCAGCTTGGAAGGGGCTGGGGAGACCCAGTACTTC. Amino acid sequence: CASSLEGAGETQYF.

The chain joins TRBV7-3 to TRBJ2-1; 15 nucleotides line up with TRBD2. Trimming at V came to 6 bases and at J to 0 bases, leaving 9 bases not matched to a gene. The CDR3 spans 19 residues. The germline CDR1 and CDR2 sequences are SGHTA and FQGTGA. CDR3 residues: CASRSLGLAGGSSYNEQFF. DNA of the CDR3: TGTGCCAGCAGATCTCTGGGACTAGCGGGGGGAAGCTCCTACAATGAGCAGTTCTTC.

The V call is TRBV25-1, the J call TRBJ1-3; 7 nucleotides agree with TRBD1. The CDR3 spans 13 residues. Germline lookup yields CDR1 MGHDK and CDR2 SYGVNS. V was pared by 5 bases and J by 3 bases, with 1 base of the junction left unmatched. This chain's CDR3 is CASSPGGGNTIYF. The CDR3 DNA follows: TGTGCCAGCAGTCCAGGGGGTGGAAACACCATATATTTT.

This chain connects TRBV12-5 to TRBJ2-5, with 9 bases matching TRBD1. CDR1 and CDR2 from the germline V gene are LGHNT and FRNRAP. V was pared by 1 base and J by 5 bases, with 11 bases of the junction left unmatched. The CDR3 length is 17 residues. The CDR3 coding sequence is TGTGCTAGTGGTTTGGGAGACTGGGACAGGGTAGAGGAGACCCAGTACTTC. This encodes CASGLGDWDRVEETQYF.

The V gene is TRBV5-1, the J gene TRBJ2-7; 7 nucleotides match TRBD1. Germline CDR1 and CDR2: SGHRS and YFSETQ. This CDR3 is 15 amino acids long. Trimming at V came to 5 bases and at J to 3 bases, leaving 11 bases not matched to a gene. Written as DNA, the CDR3 is TGCGCCAGCAGACCCGGGACAGAGCTGCGCTACGAGCAGTACTTC. Its translation is CASRPGTELRYEQYF.

The gene calls are TRBV7-8 and TRBJ2-3, with unresolved D. The CDR3 totals 16 residues. Germline CDR1 SGHVS, CDR2 FQNEAQ. Trimming took off 5 bases at V and 0 bases at J, with 15 bases between the two ends. CDR3 residues: CASSTGPTESTDTQYF. The CDR3 coding sequence is TGTGCCAGCAGCACCGGACCGACGGAGAGCACAGATACGCAGTATTTT.

The gene calls are TRBV5-5 and TRBJ2-1; 9 nucleotides agree with TRBD1. Germline assignment: CDR1 SGHKS and CDR2 YYEKEE (reference sequence). V trimming: 1 base; J trimming: 8 bases; junction bases outside the gene matches: 7. The CDR3 totals 15 residues. The DNA for the CDR3 is TGTGCCAGCAGCTTGTTGCCGGGACAGGGTTATGAGCAGTTCTTC. It is translated as CASSLLPGQGYEQFF.

The chain has TRBV5-4 and TRBJ1-6; 7 nucleotides line up with TRBD1. CDR1 and CDR2 from the germline V gene are SGHNT and YYREEE (reference sequence). The CDR3 is made up of 14 amino acids. The V gene end was trimmed by 3 bases and the J gene end by 5 bases; junction bases not matched to a gene: 2. CDR3 protein: CASSWDSNNSPLHF. DNA for the CDR3: TGTGCCAGCAGCTGGGACAGTAATAATTCACCCCTCCACTTT.

This chain connects TRBV5-6 to TRBJ1-1; possible D gene TRBD1, 6 bases. The length of the CDR3 is 15 residues. The V gene lost 3 bases and the J gene lost 4 bases, with 16 bases spanning the gap. CDR1 SGHDT and CDR2 YYEEEE come from the germline V gene. In nucleotides, the CDR3 is TGTGCCAGCAGCTCCGAGCGCAGGGGTAGCACTGAAGCTTTCTTT. This translates into CASSSERRGSTEAFF.

The genes are TRBV6-1 and TRBJ1-2, with D tentatively TRBD1 (5 bases). Germline lookup yields CDR1 MNHNS and CDR2 SASEGT. The CDR3 is made up of 15 amino acids. Between the trimmed V and J ends, which lost 5 bases and 4 bases, there was a span of 17 bases. CDR3 residues: CASSNTGDVGYGYTF. The DNA for the CDR3 is TGTGCCAGCAGTAATACAGGCGACGTGGGCTATGGCTACACCTTC.

This chain links TRBV7-2 with TRBJ2-7; D uncertain. The CDR3 sequence is 15 residues long. Germline V lookup: CDR1 SGHTA, CDR2 FQGNSA. The V gene lost 2 bases and the J gene lost 3 bases, with 14 bases spanning the gap. The CDR3 reads CASSLHRQAIYEQYF. The CDR3 DNA reads as TGTGCCAGCAGCTTACATCGGCAGGCTATCTACGAGCAGTACTTC.

The genes are TRBV7-2 and TRBJ1-1; a possible D gene is TRBD1 (5 bases). V was shortened by 1 base and J by 4 bases, with 7 bases between the two germline ends. The CDR3 covers 13 residues. The V gene's germline CDR1 is SGHTA and CDR2 FQGNSA. CDR3 residues: CASSLEGFTEAFF. CDR3 in DNA: TGTGCCAGCAGCTTAGAGGGGTTCACTGAAGCTTTCTTT.

This chain uses TRBV2 with TRBJ2-7; 13 bases agree with TRBD2. J gave up 4 bases and V 3 bases, and 3 bases lay outside the gene matches. The CDR3 spans 15 residues. Germline V gene lookup returns CDR1 SNHLY and CDR2 FYNNEI. In nucleotides, the CDR3 is TGTGCCAGCAGTGATAGACTAGCGGGGGGTTACGAGCAGTACTTC. It specifies CASSDRLAGGYEQYF.

V usage is TRBV15 and J usage is TRBJ1-2; D is undetermined. V dropped 0 bases and J dropped 1 base, with 12 bases sitting between them. The CDR3 covers 16 residues. CDR1 and CDR2 from the germline V gene are LNHNV and YYDKDF (reference sequence). CDR3 protein: CATSRDRVPDNYGYTF. Written as DNA, the CDR3 is TGTGCCACCAGCAGAGATCGGGTACCCGATAACTATGGCTACACCTTC.

Only one count was recorded for this clone. The chain is built from TRBV7-9 and TRBJ2-7; 7 bases are a match to TRBD2. Germline V gene data show CDR1 as SEHNR and CDR2 as FQNEAQ (reference sequence). V lost 2 bases, J lost 2 bases, and 0 bases stayed unmatched. The CDR3 is 13 amino acids. The DNA for the CDR3 is TGTGCCAGCAGCTTACGGGGGGCCTACGAGCAGTACTTC. It is translated as CASSLRGAYEQYF.

The chain is built from TRBV5-4 and TRBJ1-5; D ambiguous. Trimming removed 0 bases from V and 1 base from J, with 2 bases in between. This CDR3 spans 13 amino acids. The germline V gene has CDR1 SGHNT and CDR2 YYREEE (reference sequence). CDR3: CASSLGSNQPQHF. The CDR3 DNA is TGTGCCAGCAGCTTGGGGAGCAATCAGCCCCAGCATTTT.

The rearrangement links TRBV5-4 to TRBJ2-1; D possibly corresponds to TRBD2 (5 bases). V lost 4 bases to trimming and J lost 3 bases, with 14 bases between them. Germline CDR1 SGHNT, CDR2 YYREEE (reference sequence). CDR3 length equals 15 residues. CDR3 sequence (DNA): TGTGCCAGCAGCGGCTTAGGCGGGCTCTACAATGAGCAGTTCTTC. It is translated as CASSGLGGLYNEQFF.

The chain has TRBV18 and TRBJ1-1, with 12 bases that match TRBD1. V lost 2 bases to trimming and J lost 6 bases; unmatched junction nucleotides: 1. Germline V lookup: CDR1 KGHSH, CDR2 LQKENI. The CDR3 contains 14 residues. The DNA for the CDR3 is TGTGCCAGCTCACCAGGGACAGGGGGCGCTGAAGCTTTCTTT. This sequence encodes CASSPGTGGAEAFF.

The CDR3 here is CASMSGGETQYF. The CDR3 coding sequence is TGTGCCAGCATGTCGGGTGGAGAGACCCAGTACTTC. The chain is built from TRBV2 and TRBJ2-5; D not certain. This CDR3 contains 12 residues. The germline CDR1 and CDR2 sequences are SNHLY and FYNNEI. The V gene lost 7 bases and the J gene lost 4 bases, with 10 bases spanning the gap.

The chain joins TRBV6-6 to TRBJ2-5; maybe TRBD2 (5 bases). CDR1 MNHNY and CDR2 SVGAGI come from the germline V gene (reference sequence). The V end lost 1 base, the J end lost 4 bases, and 7 bases lay between the germline ends. This CDR3 is built from 13 residues. DNA for the CDR3: TGTGCCAGCAGTTACTTGAGGGCAGAGACCCAGTACTTC. Its translation: CASSYLRAETQYF.